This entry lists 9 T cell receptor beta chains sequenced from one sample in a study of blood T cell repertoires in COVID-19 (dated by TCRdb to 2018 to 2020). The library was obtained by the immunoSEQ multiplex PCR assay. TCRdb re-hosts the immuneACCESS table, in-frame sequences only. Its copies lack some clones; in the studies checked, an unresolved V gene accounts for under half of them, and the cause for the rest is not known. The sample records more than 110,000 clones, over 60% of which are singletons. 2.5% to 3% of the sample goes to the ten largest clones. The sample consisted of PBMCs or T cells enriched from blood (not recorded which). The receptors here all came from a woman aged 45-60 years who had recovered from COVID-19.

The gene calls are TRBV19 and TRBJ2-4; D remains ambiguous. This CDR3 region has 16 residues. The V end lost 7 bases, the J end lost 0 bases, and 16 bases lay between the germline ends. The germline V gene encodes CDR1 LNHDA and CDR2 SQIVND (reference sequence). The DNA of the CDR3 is TGTGCCAGTACCCTGAGACATCAACTAGCCAAAAACATTCAGTACTTC. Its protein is CASTLRHQLAKNIQYF.

CDR3 protein: CASSLSRLAGGETQYF. CDR3 in DNA: TGTGCCAGCAGTTTATCGCGACTAGCGGGAGGAGAGACCCAGTACTTC. The chain has TRBV27 and TRBJ2-5; 13 bases are shared with TRBD2. The CDR3 sequence is 16 residues long. With V trimmed by 0 bases and J by 4 bases, 2 bases remained unmatched. Germline CDR1 reads MNHEY; CDR2 reads SMNVEV (reference sequence).

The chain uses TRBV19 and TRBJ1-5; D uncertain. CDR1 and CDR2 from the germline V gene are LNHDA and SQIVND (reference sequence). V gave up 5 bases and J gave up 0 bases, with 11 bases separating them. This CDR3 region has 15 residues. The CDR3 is CASSSVDYSNQPQHF. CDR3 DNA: TGTGCCAGTAGTTCGGTGGACTATAGCAATCAGCCCCAGCATTTT.

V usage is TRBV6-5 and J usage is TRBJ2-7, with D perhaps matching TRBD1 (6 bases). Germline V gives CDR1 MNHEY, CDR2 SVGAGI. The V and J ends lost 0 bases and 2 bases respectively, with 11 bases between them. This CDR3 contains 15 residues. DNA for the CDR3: TGTGCCAGCAGTTACTCGACAGGACTTGCCTACGAGCAGTACTTC. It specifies CASSYSTGLAYEQYF.

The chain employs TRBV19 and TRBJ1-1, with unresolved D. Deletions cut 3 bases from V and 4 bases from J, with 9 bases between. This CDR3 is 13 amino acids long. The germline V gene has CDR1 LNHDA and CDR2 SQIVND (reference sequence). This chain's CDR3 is CASSIVEGTEAFF. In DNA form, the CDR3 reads TGTGCCAGTAGTATCGTGGAGGGCACTGAAGCTTTCTTT. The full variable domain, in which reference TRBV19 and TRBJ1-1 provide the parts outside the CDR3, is DGGITQSPKYLFRKEGQNVTLSCEQNLNHDAMYWYRQDPGQGLRLIYYSQIVNDFQKGDIAEGYSVSREKKESFPLTVTSAQKNPTAFYLCASSIVEGTEAFFGQGTRLTVV.

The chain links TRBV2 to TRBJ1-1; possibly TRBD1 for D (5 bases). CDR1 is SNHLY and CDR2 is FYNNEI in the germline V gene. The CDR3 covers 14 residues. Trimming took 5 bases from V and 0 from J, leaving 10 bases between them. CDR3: CASSIGAMNTEAFF. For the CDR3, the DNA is TGTGCCAGCAGTATAGGGGCGATGAACACTGAAGCTTTCTTT.

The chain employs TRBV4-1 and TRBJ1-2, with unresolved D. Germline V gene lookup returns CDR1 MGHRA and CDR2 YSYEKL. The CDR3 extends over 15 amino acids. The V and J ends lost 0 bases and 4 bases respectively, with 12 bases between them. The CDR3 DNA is TGCGCCAGCAGCCAAGATTGGGGAGGTGGCTATGGCTACACCTTC. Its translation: CASSQDWGGGYGYTF.

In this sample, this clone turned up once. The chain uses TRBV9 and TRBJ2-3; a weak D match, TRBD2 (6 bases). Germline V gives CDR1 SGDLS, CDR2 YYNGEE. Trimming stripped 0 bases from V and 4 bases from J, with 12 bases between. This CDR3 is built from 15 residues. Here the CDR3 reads CASSVGAGNADTQYF. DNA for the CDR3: TGTGCCAGCAGCGTAGGGGCGGGAAACGCAGATACGCAGTATTTT.

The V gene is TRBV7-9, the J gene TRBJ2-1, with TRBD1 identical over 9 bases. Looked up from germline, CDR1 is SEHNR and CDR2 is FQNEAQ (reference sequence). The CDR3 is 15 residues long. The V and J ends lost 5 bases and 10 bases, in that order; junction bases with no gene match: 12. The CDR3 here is CASSRGRDRVSEQFF. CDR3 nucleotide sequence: TGTGCCAGCAGCAGGGGCCGGGACAGGGTTAGCGAGCAGTTCTTC.